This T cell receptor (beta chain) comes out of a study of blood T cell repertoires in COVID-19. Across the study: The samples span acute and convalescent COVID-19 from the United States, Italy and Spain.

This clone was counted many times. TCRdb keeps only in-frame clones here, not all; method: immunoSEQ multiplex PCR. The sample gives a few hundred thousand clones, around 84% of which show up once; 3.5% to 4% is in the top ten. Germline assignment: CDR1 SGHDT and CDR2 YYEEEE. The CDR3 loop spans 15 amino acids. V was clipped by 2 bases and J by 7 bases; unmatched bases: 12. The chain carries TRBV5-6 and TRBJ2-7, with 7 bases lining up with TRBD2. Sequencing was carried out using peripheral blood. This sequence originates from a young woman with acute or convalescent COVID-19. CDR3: CASSLGTTKAGEQYF. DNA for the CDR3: TGTGCCAGCAGCTTAGGGACTACAAAAGCGGGAGAGCAGTACTTC.